This T cell receptor beta chain originates from a study of blood T cells in healthy people across ages. Study information: About one barcoded beta molecule per two T cells was the capture yield of template switching. Study-level points and caveats: Long-lived donors carried more naive CD4+ cells and greater diversity than aged donors.

This clonotype was detected only a few times. Its antigen is not identified. The second PCR ran about 6 to 11 cycles with a sample-barcoded 5' primer and J-beta primers. Any given sample supplied a minimum of 2.5 million CDR3-containing paired-end reads. TCRdb independently ran MiXCR on the 5' RACE reads; one entry per CDR3 protein. The repertoire holds about 1,500,000 distinct CDR3 sequences, with 25% to 30% as singletons. Sequenced input: blood. This TCR derives from a woman under 40 in good health.

The CDR3 is CASSEGLWQETQYF. CDR3 in DNA: TGTGCCAGCAGTGAGGGACTTTGGCAAGAGACCCAGTACTTC. The chain employs TRBV6-1 and TRBJ2-5; tentative D call: TRBD2 (6 bases). Germline V gives CDR1 MNHNS, CDR2 SASEGT. V was clipped by 3 bases and J by 2 bases, with 10 bases between them. The CDR3 runs 14 residues.